This T cell receptor (beta chain) originates from a study of shared clonotypes between healthy human individuals. Across the whole study: For every donor, three CD4 naive, three CD4 memory, two CD8 naive and one CD8 memory plates were used. Overall study findings and caveats: A few donors had around 5% of their naive CD4 clonotypes in common. Relative to their counterparts shared across all four donors, non-shared clonotypes exhibited diminished generation probabilities.

About this clone: Its cognate antigen is unknown.

Sequencing was performed with immunoSEQ multiplex PCR; in TCRdb, only in-frame clones are kept and a portion is missing. Among over a million clones, around 95% were seen once, and the ten largest hold over 1%. The sequence came from a man between 25 and 39 years old in good health. Sequenced input: naive CD4+ T cells sorted from blood. Subset of the sample: CD45RA+ positively selected.

Written as DNA, the CDR3 is TGCGCCAGCAGCTTCGACCCGCCTACAGATACGCAGTATTTT. Amino acids: CASSFDPPTDTQYF. The chain recombines TRBV5-1 with TRBJ2-3, with D hard to call. CDR1 is SGHRS, CDR2 YFSETQ, per germline. The CDR3 spans 14 residues. The germline V and J ends were trimmed by 2 bases and 3 bases, with 10 bases remaining between them.